This is a list of T cell receptor beta chains from one sample in a study of T cells after yellow fever vaccination. Via MiXCR, TCRdb re-called the 5' RACE reads, giving one row per CDR3 protein. The data show over 300,000 distinct CDR3 sequences, about 4% seen once. The sample here was PBMCs, taken 5 days after the yellow fever booster vaccination. Every receptor here comes from a man younger than 35 who received the YFV17D yellow fever vaccine. Both conserved end residues are part of each CDR3. A D gene is named only where the DNA matches it firmly. For some rows the clone size is stated as once, few or many, or as a class when expanded; others skip it.

v_gene: TRBV3-1; d_gene: .; abundance: many; j_gene: TRBJ2-5; CDR3nt: TGTGCCAGCAGCCCTCCTCCGGGGGCCCAAGAGACCCAGTACTTC; CDR3aa: CASSPPPGAQETQYF
v_gene: TRBV28; d_gene: .; abundance: few; j_gene: TRBJ2-5; CDR3nt: TGTGCCAGTCGGTCTACAGCGCAAGAGACCCAGTACTTC; CDR3aa: CASRSTAQETQYF
v_gene: TRBV18; d_gene: .; abundance: many; j_gene: TRBJ2-2; CDR3nt: TGTGCCAGCTCAGAAACCGGGGAGCTGTTTTTT; CDR3aa: CASSETGELFF
v_gene: TRBV5-1; d_gene: TRBD1; abundance: .; j_gene: TRBJ2-5; CDR3nt: TGCGCCAGCAGGAACAGGGGCAGCTACGAAGAGACCCAGTACTTC; CDR3aa: CASRNRGSYEETQYF
v_gene: TRBV6-2/TRBV6-3; d_gene: .; abundance: .; j_gene: TRBJ2-5; CDR3nt: TGTGCCAGCAGTAGAGGCCCCAAAGGGACCCAGTACTTC; CDR3aa: CASSRGPKGTQYF
v_gene: TRBV6-5; d_gene: .; abundance: .; j_gene: TRBJ1-3; CDR3nt: TGTGCCAGCAGTTACTCGAGGTGGCCAGGTAGCTCTGGAAACACCATATATTTT; CDR3aa: CASSYSRWPGSSGNTIYF
v_gene: TRBV7-2; d_gene: .; abundance: .; j_gene: TRBJ1-6; CDR3nt: TGTGCCACCGGGGGGAGGGGATCCTATAATTCACCCCTCCACTTT; CDR3aa: CATGGRGSYNSPLHF
v_gene: TRBV11-2; d_gene: .; abundance: .; j_gene: TRBJ1-5; CDR3nt: TGTGCCAGCAGCCCTGGGATAACTCAGCCCCAGCATTTT; CDR3aa: CASSPGITQPQHF
v_gene: TRBV10-3; d_gene: .; abundance: many; j_gene: TRBJ2-3; CDR3nt: TGTGCCACCACGGGGGGCGGGGGAGCAGATACGCAGTATTTT; CDR3aa: CATTGGGGADTQYF
v_gene: TRBV10-3; d_gene: TRBD1; abundance: few; j_gene: TRBJ2-7; CDR3nt: TGTGCCATCAGTGGACAGGGCGAGCAGTACTTC; CDR3aa: CAISGQGEQYF
v_gene: TRBV25-1; d_gene: TRBD1; abundance: few; j_gene: TRBJ1-6; CDR3nt: TGTGCCAGCAGTAAAGGGACAGGGGGTTATTCACCCCTCCACTTT; CDR3aa: CASSKGTGGYSPLHF
v_gene: TRBV6-1; d_gene: .; abundance: many; j_gene: TRBJ2-2; CDR3nt: TGTGCCAGCAGTGATGTTTCAGGGGAAGACACCGGGGAGCTGTTTTTT; CDR3aa: CASSDVSGEDTGELFF
v_gene: TRBV24-1; d_gene: TRBD2; abundance: few; j_gene: TRBJ2-1; CDR3nt: TGTGCCACCAGTGATTTTACTAGCGGGGGAGTGCAGTTCTTC; CDR3aa: CATSDFTSGGVQFF
v_gene: TRBV9; d_gene: .; abundance: many; j_gene: TRBJ2-2; CDR3nt: TGTGCCAGCAGCCTTAGCGGCGGGGAGCTGTTTTTT; CDR3aa: CASSLSGGELFF
v_gene: TRBV7-9; d_gene: .; abundance: few; j_gene: TRBJ1-1; CDR3nt: TGTGCCAGCAGCCCTCCCCGAAGTTCGGGTAACACTGAAGCTTTCTTT; CDR3aa: CASSPPRSSGNTEAFF
v_gene: TRBV27; d_gene: .; abundance: few; j_gene: TRBJ1-6; CDR3nt: TGTGCCAGCAGTTATCGGGGTATTGTCTCACCCCTCCACTTT; CDR3aa: CASSYRGIVSPLHF
v_gene: TRBV11-2; d_gene: .; abundance: many; j_gene: TRBJ1-1; CDR3nt: TGTGCCAGCAGCCTCGGAACCAGGGGTACTGAAGCTTTCTTT; CDR3aa: CASSLGTRGTEAFF
v_gene: TRBV5-1; d_gene: TRBD2; abundance: few; j_gene: TRBJ2-2; CDR3nt: TGCGCCAGCAGCCCCGTCCCGGGGGGAGACACCGGGGAGCTGTTTTTT; CDR3aa: CASSPVPGGDTGELFF
v_gene: TRBV7-2; d_gene: .; abundance: few; j_gene: TRBJ1-4; CDR3nt: TGTGCCAGCAGCTTACTCTTTGGGGAAAAACTGTTTTTT; CDR3aa: CASSLLFGEKLFF
v_gene: TRBV6-4; d_gene: TRBD1; abundance: .; j_gene: TRBJ1-2; CDR3nt: TGTGCCAGCAGTGATCAACAGGGGAGCCTCTATGGCTACACCTTC; CDR3aa: CASSDQQGSLYGYTF
v_gene: TRBV11-2; d_gene: TRBD1; abundance: few; j_gene: TRBJ1-1; CDR3nt: TGTGCCACCCCAGGGGTCGACAGGGACGGTGAAGCTTTCTTT; CDR3aa: CATPGVDRDGEAFF
v_gene: TRBV7-2; d_gene: TRBD1; abundance: .; j_gene: TRBJ1-5; CDR3nt: TGTGCCAGCAGCGTAACACAGGGGGATCAGCCCCAGCATTTT; CDR3aa: CASSVTQGDQPQHF
v_gene: TRBV5-1; d_gene: TRBD2; abundance: many; j_gene: TRBJ2-7; CDR3nt: TGCGCCAGCAGCCCGAGCGGGACCTCCCCCTCCTACGAGCAGTACTTC; CDR3aa: CASSPSGTSPSYEQYF
v_gene: TRBV5-5; d_gene: TRBD1; abundance: .; j_gene: TRBJ1-2; CDR3nt: TGTGCCAGCAGCGGAACGAGACAGGGACCCTTATGGGGCTACACCTTC; CDR3aa: CASSGTRQGPLWGYTF
v_gene: TRBV6-2/TRBV6-3; d_gene: .; abundance: .; j_gene: TRBJ2-3; CDR3nt: TGTGCCACTACGGGGATGATGACAGATACGCAGTATTTT; CDR3aa: CATTGMMTDTQYF
v_gene: TRBV7-9; d_gene: .; abundance: .; j_gene: TRBJ1-6; CDR3nt: TGTGCCAGCAGCTTCCAGGATGGGTCACCCCTCCACTTT; CDR3aa: CASSFQDGSPLHF
v_gene: TRBV12-3/TRBV12-4; d_gene: .; abundance: .; j_gene: TRBJ2-3; CDR3nt: TGTGCCAGCAGTCGCCGGGCAGATACGCAGTATTTT; CDR3aa: CASSRRADTQYF
v_gene: TRBV5-1; d_gene: TRBD2; abundance: few; j_gene: TRBJ2-7; CDR3nt: TGCGCCAGCAGCTTGGCCCCTAGCGGGTTCTCCTACGAGCAGTACTTC; CDR3aa: CASSLAPSGFSYEQYF
v_gene: TRBV4-1; d_gene: .; abundance: few; j_gene: TRBJ1-2; CDR3nt: TGCGCCAGCAGCCAACGACAGGTTCCAATCCGGGGCTACACCTTC; CDR3aa: CASSQRQVPIRGYTF